A single T cell receptor (beta chain) is shown here with its context. This clone's antigen is unknown. No quality values exist for individual bases; no much larger clone is one base distant. The collaborating institutions used their own protocols to collect whole blood in K2EDTA tubes. Collaborator samples were shipped for TCRbeta analysis as frozen whole blood, isolated PBMCs, or DNA extracted from either sample type. This specimen comes from a study of blood T cell repertoires in COVID-19 (dated by TCRdb to the early 2020s). About the full investigation: Samples from collaborators originated in the United States, Italy and Spain and spanned both the acute and convalescent phases of COVID-19. The prospective study material was composed of cDNA or gDNA derived from T cells, B-cell-depleted T cells, or PBMCs. Deeply sampled blood TCRbeta repertoires from subjects exposed to, actively infected with, or recovered from COVID-19 were included in the dataset. The repertoires were made available in a free public database intended to serve as a resource for research on the immune response to SARS-CoV-2. The samples were drawn from two sources: the first 160 participants of the ongoing ImmuneRACE study, and about 1,300 subjects contributed by 6 global collaborators. Sample metadata almost always included a de-identified subject ID, COVID-19 status, age in years and sex. Where available, HLA class I and class II types were obtained from metadata supplied by the sample provider rather than from assay-based typing. What the study reported, not specific to this receptor: Clinical and demographic metadata were provided uncurated, with the amount varying by source and participant.

Via the germline V gene, CDR1 is SGDLS and CDR2 YYNGEE. V drops 0 bases and J drops 2 bases, leaving 12 bases in between. The CDR3 holds 16 amino acids from the cysteine to the phenylalanine. The only DNA kept is the CDR3, 48 bases in frame from the first base. TCRbeta CDR3 regions were amplified from genomic DNA using the immunoSEQ Assay, a bias-controlled multiplex PCR. The study's own analysis went as follows. The number of nucleated cells in each sample was estimated by amplification of reference gene primers within the assay. To quantify the absolute abundance of each unique TCRbeta CDR3 rearrangement, sequence reads were collapsed and filtered. For each sample, productive Simpson clonality was calculated as the square root of Simpson's diversity index across productive rearrangements. As stored in TCRdb, this immuneACCESS dataset retains in-frame rearrangements with V and J assigned. A fraction of the clones does not appear; measured against another copy, unresolved V genes explain less than half of the discrepancy, and the remainder lacks a known reason. For V, J and clone size, that table is used; D and trimming come from the DNA. This sample comprises about 65,000 clones, 82% of them detected only once. The ten largest clones take up 35% to 50% of the sample.

This TCR derives from a human donor in a cohort sampled during active COVID-19. The chain couples TRBV9 to TRBJ2-1; TRBD2 could be the D gene, as 6 bases match. The source material was peripheral blood. CDR3 reads: CASSVVALATYNEQFF. The nucleotides read TGTGCCAGCAGCGTAGTGGCCCTAGCGACCTACAATGAGCAGTTCTTC. The CDR3 plus the reference TRBV9 and TRBJ2-1 genes for the other parts give the full variable domain: DSGVTQTPKHLITATGQRVTLRCSPRSGDLSVYWYQQSLDQGLQFLIQYYNGEERAKGNILERFSAQQFPDLHSELNLSSLELGDSALYFCASSVVALATYNEQFFGPGTRLTVL.